This note documents a single T cell receptor beta chain sequence. Its antigen is not known. In germline, CDR1 is KGHSH, CDR2 LQKENI. There are 12 residues in the CDR3. Trimming shortened V by 3 bases and J by 1 base, and 4 bases separated the two germline ends. This sample was included in a study of T cell responses to AZD1222 COVID-19 vaccine. Study-wide points: Donors in the cohort were predominantly white British and more often female, and clonal diversity was possibly underestimated. Among spike-specific TCRs, nearly half reportedly target unmutated variant regions.

Sequenced by immunoSEQ multiplex PCR; TCRdb stores in-frame clones only, minus some. This sample has 100,000 to 110,000 clones; around nine tenths occur once, and the top ten carry approximately 15%. The material sequenced was peripheral blood, taken on day 0 of AZD1222 vaccination. The origin of this receptor is an adult in good health. V usage is TRBV18 and J usage is TRBJ2-7; D remains ambiguous. The CDR3 DNA is TGTGCCAGCTCACCCCAGTCCTACGAGCAGTACTTC. This encodes CASSPQSYEQYF. Supplemented by reference TRBV18 and TRBJ2-7, the full variable domain reads NAGVMQNPRHLVRRRGQEARLRCSPMKGHSHVYWYRQLPEEGLKFMVYLQKENIIDESGMPKERFSAEFPKEGPSILRIQQVVRGDSAAYFCASSPQSYEQYFGPGTRLTVT.